This T cell receptor (beta chain) was sequenced for a study of TIL therapy for anti-PD-1-resistant metastatic lung cancer. For the study at large: Median patient age was 54, ranging 38-75 years.

The immunoSEQ assay was v3. Libraries were sequenced to around 2 million read pairs (survey) or roughly 4.5-6 million (deep). Repertoires were generated with immunoSEQ multiplex PCR, while TCRdb's copy carries only in-frame clones and drops some. The table has approximately 57,000 clones, 80% to 90% seen once. This clone showed up just a few times. Time point here: pre-treatment sample, taken before nivolumab and TIL therapy. Patients were adults with stage 4 NSCLC. The V end was cut by 5 bases, the J end by 7 bases, with 15 bases between. The CDR3 runs 13 residues. Germline values: CDR1 SGHTA, CDR2 FQGNSA.

The material was blood, obtained at baseline. The TCR comes from a person aged 25 to 80 with non-small cell lung cancer. The rearrangement uses TRBV7-2 and TRBJ2-7, with D hard to call. The CDR3 DNA follows: TGTGCCAGCAGCCGTCTGGCAAGTTGGGAGCAGTACTTC. This translates into CASSRLASWEQYF.